The clone carrying this TCR beta chain has at least ten counts. Its antigen remains unknown. Amplified material comprised TCR beta CDR3 regions derived from RNA transcripts. Second-round multiplex PCR came after first-round RT-PCR with HTBI primers. TCRdb used MiXCR to reprocess the multiplex PCR reads, holding one entry per CDR3 protein. Here the sample spans around 40,000 distinct CDR3 sequences, roughly half being singletons. The germline V gene has CDR1 LGHNT and CDR2 FRNRAP. With 2 bases removed from V and 3 bases from J, the gap between germline ends came to 8 bases. This CDR3 comprises 14 residues. The record originates from a study of Graves' ophthalmopathy and Graves' hyperthyroidism. Notes on the study in general: The model predicted ophthalmopathy progression with more than 70% sensitivity and around 72% specificity. Also, most clonotypes expanded in the thyroid above 0.001 frequency appeared in blood. Discriminating ophthalmopathy from stable hyperthyroidism, a 13-signature model attained a sensitivity of 85% to 90% and a specificity of 81.08%.

Other autoimmune disease, uncontrolled infection, pregnancy and lactation led to exclusion. The receptor comes from an adult man with Graves' ophthalmopathy. The material sequenced was peripheral blood. This chain connects TRBV12-5 to TRBJ1-5; D gene uncertain. The CDR3 bases are TGTGCTAGTGGTTTGACGGTTTTCAATCAGCCCCAGCATTTT. Translated: CASGLTVFNQPQHF.